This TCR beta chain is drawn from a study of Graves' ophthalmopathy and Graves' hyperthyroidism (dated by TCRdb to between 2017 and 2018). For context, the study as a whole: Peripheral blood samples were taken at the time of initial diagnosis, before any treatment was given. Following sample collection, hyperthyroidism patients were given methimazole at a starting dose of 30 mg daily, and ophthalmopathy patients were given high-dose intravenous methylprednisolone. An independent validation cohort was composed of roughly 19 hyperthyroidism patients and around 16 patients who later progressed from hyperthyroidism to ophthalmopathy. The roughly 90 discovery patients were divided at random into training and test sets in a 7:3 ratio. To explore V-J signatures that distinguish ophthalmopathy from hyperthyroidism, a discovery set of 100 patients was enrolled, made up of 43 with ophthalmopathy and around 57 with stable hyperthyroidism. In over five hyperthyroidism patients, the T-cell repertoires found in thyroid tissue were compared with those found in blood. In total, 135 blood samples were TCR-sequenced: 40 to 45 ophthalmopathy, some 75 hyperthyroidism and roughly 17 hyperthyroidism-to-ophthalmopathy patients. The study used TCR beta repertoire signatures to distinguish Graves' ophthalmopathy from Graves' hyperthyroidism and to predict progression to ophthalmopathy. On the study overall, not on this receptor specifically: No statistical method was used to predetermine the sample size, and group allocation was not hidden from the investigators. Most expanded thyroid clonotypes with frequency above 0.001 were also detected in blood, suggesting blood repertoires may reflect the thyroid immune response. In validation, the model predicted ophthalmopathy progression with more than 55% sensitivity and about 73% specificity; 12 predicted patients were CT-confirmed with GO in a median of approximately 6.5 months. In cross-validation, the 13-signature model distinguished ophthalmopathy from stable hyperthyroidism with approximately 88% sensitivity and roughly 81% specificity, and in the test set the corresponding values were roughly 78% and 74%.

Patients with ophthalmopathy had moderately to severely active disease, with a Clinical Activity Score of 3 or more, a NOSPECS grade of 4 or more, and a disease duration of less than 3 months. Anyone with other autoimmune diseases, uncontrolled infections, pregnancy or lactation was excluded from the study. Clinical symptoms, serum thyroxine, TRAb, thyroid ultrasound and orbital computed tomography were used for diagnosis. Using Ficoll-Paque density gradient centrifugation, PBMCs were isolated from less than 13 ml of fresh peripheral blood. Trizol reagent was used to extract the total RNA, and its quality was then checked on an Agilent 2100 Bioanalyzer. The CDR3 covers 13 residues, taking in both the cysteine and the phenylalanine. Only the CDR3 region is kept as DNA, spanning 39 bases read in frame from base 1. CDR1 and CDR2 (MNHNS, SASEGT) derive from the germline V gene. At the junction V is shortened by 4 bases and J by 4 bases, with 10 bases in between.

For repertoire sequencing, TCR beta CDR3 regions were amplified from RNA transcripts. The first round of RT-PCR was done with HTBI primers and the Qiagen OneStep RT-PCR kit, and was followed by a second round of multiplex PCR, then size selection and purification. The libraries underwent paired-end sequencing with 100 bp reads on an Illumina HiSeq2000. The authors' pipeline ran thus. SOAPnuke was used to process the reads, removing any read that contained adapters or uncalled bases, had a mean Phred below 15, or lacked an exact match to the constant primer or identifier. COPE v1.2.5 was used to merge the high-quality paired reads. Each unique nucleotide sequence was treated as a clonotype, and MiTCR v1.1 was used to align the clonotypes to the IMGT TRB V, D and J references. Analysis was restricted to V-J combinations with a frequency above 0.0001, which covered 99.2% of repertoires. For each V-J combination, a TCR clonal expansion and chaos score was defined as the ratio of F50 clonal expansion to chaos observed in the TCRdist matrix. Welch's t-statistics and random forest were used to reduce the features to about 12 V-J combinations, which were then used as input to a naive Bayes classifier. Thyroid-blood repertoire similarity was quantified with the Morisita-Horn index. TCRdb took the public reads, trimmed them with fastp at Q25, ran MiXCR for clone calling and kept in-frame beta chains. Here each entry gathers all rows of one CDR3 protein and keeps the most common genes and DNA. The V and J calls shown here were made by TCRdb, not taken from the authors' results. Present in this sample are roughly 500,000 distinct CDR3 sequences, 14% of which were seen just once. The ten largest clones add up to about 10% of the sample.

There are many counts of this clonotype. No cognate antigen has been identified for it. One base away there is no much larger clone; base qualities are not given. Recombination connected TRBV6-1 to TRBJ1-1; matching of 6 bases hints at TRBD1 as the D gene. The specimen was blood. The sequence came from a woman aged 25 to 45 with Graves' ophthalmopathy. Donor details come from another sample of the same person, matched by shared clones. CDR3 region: CASSVAQGTEAFF. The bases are TGTGCCAGCAGTGTCGCACAGGGCACTGAAGCTTTCTTT.